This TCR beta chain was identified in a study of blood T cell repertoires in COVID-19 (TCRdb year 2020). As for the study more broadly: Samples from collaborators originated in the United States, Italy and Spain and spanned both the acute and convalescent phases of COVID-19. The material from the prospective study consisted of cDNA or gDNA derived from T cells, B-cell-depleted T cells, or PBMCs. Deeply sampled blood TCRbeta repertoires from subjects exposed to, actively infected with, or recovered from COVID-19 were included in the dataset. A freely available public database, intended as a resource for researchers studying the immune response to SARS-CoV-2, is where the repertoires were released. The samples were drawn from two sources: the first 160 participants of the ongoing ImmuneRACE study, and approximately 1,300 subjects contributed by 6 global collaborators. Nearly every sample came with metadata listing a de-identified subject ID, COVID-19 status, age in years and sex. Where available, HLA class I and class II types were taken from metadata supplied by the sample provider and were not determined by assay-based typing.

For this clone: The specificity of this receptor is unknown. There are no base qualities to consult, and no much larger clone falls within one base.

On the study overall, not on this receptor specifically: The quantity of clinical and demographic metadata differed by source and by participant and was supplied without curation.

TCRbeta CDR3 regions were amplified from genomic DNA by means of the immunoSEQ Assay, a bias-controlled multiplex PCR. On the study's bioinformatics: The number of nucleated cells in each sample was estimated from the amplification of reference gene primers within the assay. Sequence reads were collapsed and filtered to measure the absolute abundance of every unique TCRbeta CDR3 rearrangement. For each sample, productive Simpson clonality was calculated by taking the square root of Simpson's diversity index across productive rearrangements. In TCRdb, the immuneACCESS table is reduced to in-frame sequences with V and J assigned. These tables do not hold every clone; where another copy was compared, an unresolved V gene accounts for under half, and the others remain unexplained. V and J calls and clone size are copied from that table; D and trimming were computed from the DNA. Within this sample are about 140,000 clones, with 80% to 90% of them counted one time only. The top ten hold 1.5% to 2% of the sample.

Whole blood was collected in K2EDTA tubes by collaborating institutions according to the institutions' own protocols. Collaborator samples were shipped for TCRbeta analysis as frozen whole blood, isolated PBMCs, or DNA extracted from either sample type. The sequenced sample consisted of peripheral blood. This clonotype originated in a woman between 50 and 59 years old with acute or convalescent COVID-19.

The base sequence is TGTGCCAGCAGCTGGTACAGAATGAACACTGAAGCTTTCTTT. It codes for CASSWYRMNTEAFF. The chain uses TRBV11-2 and TRBJ1-1; the D gene is unclear. The CDR3, from cysteine to phenylalanine, totals 14 residues. The CDR3 DNA has 42 bases and is translated from base 1. Looking up the germline V gene yields CDR1 SGHAT and CDR2 FQNNGV. The junction carries 9 bases between V and J, which are trimmed by 4 bases and 0 bases respectively.